This is a list of T cell receptor beta chains from one sample in a study of blood T cells in healthy people across ages. TCRdb passed the 5' RACE reads through MiXCR, listing each CDR3 protein once. The data show some 930,000 distinct CDR3 sequences, roughly 28% seen once. These sequences were also reported in another study, on T cells of mothers and their children.

Source material: blood. These receptors all come from a woman aged 40 to 50 in good health. Both conserved end residues are part of each CDR3. The D gene is left open where the match is weak. The size entry is marked missing in some rows and otherwise reads once, few, many or a size class.

abundance: NA
v_gene: TRBV9
d_gene: NA
j_gene: TRBJ1-6
CDR3nt: TGTGCCAGCAGCGCAGCAGGGGTCCCCAAATATAATTCACCCCTCCACTTT
CDR3aa: CASSAAGVPKYNSPLHF

abundance: NA
v_gene: TRBV7-9
d_gene: NA
j_gene: TRBJ2-7
CDR3nt: TGTGCCAGCACCCTAGGGGGTAGGGGGGGCAATGAGCAGTACTTC
CDR3aa: CASTLGGRGGNEQYF

abundance: many
v_gene: TRBV20-1
d_gene: TRBD2
j_gene: TRBJ2-1
CDR3nt: TGCAGTGCTAGAGATCCCCGGGCCTTTTTAGCGGGGGCCAACAATGAGCAGTTCTTC
CDR3aa: CSARDPRAFLAGANNEQFF

abundance: few
v_gene: TRBV7-3
d_gene: NA
j_gene: TRBJ2-5
CDR3nt: TGTGCCAGCAGCCGGGGGATCAAAGAGACCCAGTACTTC
CDR3aa: CASSRGIKETQYF

abundance: NA
v_gene: TRBV12-3/TRBV12-4
d_gene: TRBD1
j_gene: TRBJ2-1
CDR3nt: TGTGCCAGCAGCCTCCGGGACAGCAAAAACAATGAGCAGTTCTTC
CDR3aa: CASSLRDSKNNEQFF

abundance: few
v_gene: TRBV3-1
d_gene: NA
j_gene: TRBJ1-2
CDR3nt: TGTGCCAGCAGCTCCCAGGCGTCTAACTATGGCTACACCTTC
CDR3aa: CASSSQASNYGYTF

abundance: NA
v_gene: TRBV29-1
d_gene: TRBD1
j_gene: TRBJ1-1
CDR3nt: TGCAGCGTTGTTAGGGGGCCTCTCGCTGAAGCTTTCTTT
CDR3aa: CSVVRGPLAEAFF

abundance: NA
v_gene: TRBV6-5
d_gene: NA
j_gene: TRBJ2-3
CDR3nt: TGTGCCAGCAGTTATGCGAGCTTGGGCACAGATACGCAGTATTTT
CDR3aa: CASSYASLGTDTQYF

abundance: few
v_gene: TRBV6-2/TRBV6-3
d_gene: TRBD2
j_gene: TRBJ2-6
CDR3nt: TGTGCCAGCAGTCCAGCGGGGGGGCCGTACTCTGGGGCCAACGTCCTGACTTTC
CDR3aa: CASSPAGGPYSGANVLTF

abundance: NA
v_gene: TRBV6-9
d_gene: TRBD2
j_gene: TRBJ2-5
CDR3nt: TGTGCCAGCAGTTATCGGGCTAGCGGGGGTCAAGAGACCCAGTACTTC
CDR3aa: CASSYRASGGQETQYF

abundance: many
v_gene: TRBV27
d_gene: TRBD2
j_gene: TRBJ2-7
CDR3nt: TGTGCCAGCAGTTTAGGGGGACTAGTCAGGGAGCAGTACTTC
CDR3aa: CASSLGGLVREQYF

abundance: NA
v_gene: TRBV27
d_gene: TRBD1
j_gene: TRBJ2-5
CDR3nt: TGTGCCAGCAGTTACGGACAGGGGTTTGGTGAGACCCAGTACTTC
CDR3aa: CASSYGQGFGETQYF

abundance: NA
v_gene: TRBV5-1
d_gene: TRBD1
j_gene: TRBJ2-3
CDR3nt: TGCGCCAGCAGCGCGACAGGGCCCCCCCAAGATTATACGCAGTATTTT
CDR3aa: CASSATGPPQDYTQYF

abundance: NA
v_gene: TRBV15
d_gene: NA
j_gene: TRBJ1-2
CDR3nt: TGTGCCACCAGCAGTGCGGACGGACTCCATGGCTACACCTTC
CDR3aa: CATSSADGLHGYTF

abundance: many
v_gene: TRBV12-3/TRBV12-4
d_gene: TRBD2
j_gene: TRBJ2-7
CDR3nt: TGTGCCAGCAGCCCCCGGGGTAGCGGGGGGGCCTACGAGCAGTACTTC
CDR3aa: CASSPRGSGGAYEQYF

abundance: few
v_gene: TRBV5-1
d_gene: NA
j_gene: TRBJ1-2
CDR3nt: TGCGCCAGCAGCTTGGTGGCGGACAGCTATGGCTACACCTTC
CDR3aa: CASSLVADSYGYTF

abundance: few
v_gene: TRBV5-5
d_gene: TRBD1
j_gene: TRBJ1-5
CDR3nt: TGTGCCAGCAGCTGGACACAGGGGGATAGTCAGCCCCAGCATTTT
CDR3aa: CASSWTQGDSQPQHF

abundance: NA
v_gene: TRBV20-1
d_gene: TRBD2
j_gene: TRBJ2-7
CDR3nt: TGCAGTGCTAGAGATTCTAGCGGGGCCCGAGAGCAGTACTTC
CDR3aa: CSARDSSGAREQYF

abundance: NA
v_gene: TRBV7-2
d_gene: TRBD1
j_gene: TRBJ1-4
CDR3nt: TGTGCCAGCAGCTGGGGACAGGGGGAAACTGAAAAACCGTTTTTT
CDR3aa: CASSWGQGETEKPFF

abundance: NA
v_gene: TRBV2
d_gene: NA
j_gene: TRBJ1-2
CDR3nt: TGTGCCAGCAGCCCGGGACTGGCTTATAGTGGCTACACCTTC
CDR3aa: CASSPGLAYSGYTF

abundance: NA
v_gene: TRBV28
d_gene: NA
j_gene: TRBJ1-6
CDR3nt: TGTGCCAGCAGTTCAGAGGGCACTAATTCACCCCTCCACTTT
CDR3aa: CASSSEGTNSPLHF

abundance: many
v_gene: TRBV5-1
d_gene: NA
j_gene: TRBJ2-5
CDR3nt: TGCGCCAGCAGCTCACAGGGAAGGACGGGAGAGACCCAGTACTTC
CDR3aa: CASSSQGRTGETQYF

abundance: many
v_gene: TRBV7-9
d_gene: NA
j_gene: TRBJ2-7
CDR3nt: TGTGCCAGCAGCTTAATAGGAGGAGGCAGACCCTACGAGCAGTACTTC
CDR3aa: CASSLIGGGRPYEQYF

abundance: many
v_gene: TRBV4-1
d_gene: NA
j_gene: TRBJ1-5
CDR3nt: TGCGCCAGCAGTCCCGGGGCCTCAAATCAGCCCCAGCATTTT
CDR3aa: CASSPGASNQPQHF

abundance: many
v_gene: TRBV5-1
d_gene: TRBD1
j_gene: TRBJ2-3
CDR3nt: TGCGCCAGCAGCTTCAACAGGGGCTCCCTGTCCGATACGCAGTATTTT
CDR3aa: CASSFNRGSLSDTQYF

abundance: NA
v_gene: TRBV4-2
d_gene: TRBD1
j_gene: TRBJ2-3
CDR3nt: TGTGCCAGCAGCCAAGCCGACAGGGAGACAGATACGCAGTATTTT
CDR3aa: CASSQADRETDTQYF

abundance: NA
v_gene: TRBV7-2
d_gene: TRBD1
j_gene: TRBJ2-1
CDR3nt: TGTGCCAGCAGCTTAACGGGACAGGGGTCCTACAATGAGCAGTTCTTC
CDR3aa: CASSLTGQGSYNEQFF

abundance: NA
v_gene: TRBV9
d_gene: NA
j_gene: TRBJ2-7
CDR3nt: TGTGCCAGCAGTAACGTAGGGTTCCCCTACGAGCAGTACTTC
CDR3aa: CASSNVGFPYEQYF

abundance: NA
v_gene: TRBV10-3
d_gene: NA
j_gene: TRBJ2-5
CDR3nt: TGTGCCATCAGCTCACAGGGACGAGGAGAGACCCAGTACTTC
CDR3aa: CAISSQGRGETQYF

abundance: once
v_gene: TRBV7-2
d_gene: TRBD2
j_gene: TRBJ2-5
CDR3nt: TGTGCCGGCAGCTTAGTAGGGGTGGCAGCGGGGGCTCAAGAGACCCAGTACTTC
CDR3aa: CAGSLVGVAAGAQETQYF

abundance: NA
v_gene: TRBV11-2
d_gene: TRBD1
j_gene: TRBJ2-7
CDR3nt: TGTGCCAGCAGATTCAGGGGGAACCTCTACGAGCAGTACTTC
CDR3aa: CASRFRGNLYEQYF

abundance: NA
v_gene: TRBV18
d_gene: TRBD1
j_gene: TRBJ1-1
CDR3nt: TGTGCCAGCCACTTTTCCGGGACAGAGAACACTGAAGCTTTCTTT
CDR3aa: CASHFSGTENTEAFF

abundance: many
v_gene: TRBV7-2
d_gene: TRBD2
j_gene: TRBJ2-4
CDR3nt: TGTGCCAGCAGCCCCCCCGGGACTAGCGGGGCCCTAAACATTCAGTACTTC
CDR3aa: CASSPPGTSGALNIQYF

abundance: NA
v_gene: TRBV2
d_gene: NA
j_gene: TRBJ2-1
CDR3nt: TGTGCCAGCGTGTGGAGCGGCGTCGGTAGGAATGAGCAGTTCTTC
CDR3aa: CASVWSGVGRNEQFF

abundance: NA
v_gene: TRBV6-2/TRBV6-3
d_gene: NA
j_gene: TRBJ2-6
CDR3nt: TGTGCCAGACATGTAGCGTGTCGGGCCGGGGCCAACGTCCTGACTTTC
CDR3aa: CARHVACRAGANVLTF

abundance: few
v_gene: TRBV7-9
d_gene: TRBD1
j_gene: TRBJ1-1
CDR3nt: TGTGCCAGCAGCTTAATCCGACAGGGGAGCCCTGAAGCTTTCTTT
CDR3aa: CASSLIRQGSPEAFF

abundance: NA
v_gene: TRBV12-3/TRBV12-4
d_gene: NA
j_gene: TRBJ2-7
CDR3nt: TGTGCCAGCAGTAACCGGGCTCTCTACGAGCAGTACTTC
CDR3aa: CASSNRALYEQYF

abundance: many
v_gene: TRBV28
d_gene: NA
j_gene: TRBJ2-5
CDR3nt: TGTGCCAGCAGTTCATTCGGACAGTACCAAGAGACCCAGTACTTC
CDR3aa: CASSSFGQYQETQYF

abundance: NA
v_gene: TRBV28
d_gene: TRBD2
j_gene: TRBJ2-7
CDR3nt: TGTGCCAGCAGTTTCGAGCGGGGGTACTGCGAGCAGTACTTC
CDR3aa: CASSFERGYCEQYF

abundance: NA
v_gene: TRBV7-2
d_gene: NA
j_gene: TRBJ1-2
CDR3nt: TGTGCCAGCAGTGACAGAGGAAATTACCTAAACTATGGCTACACCTTC
CDR3aa: CASSDRGNYLNYGYTF

abundance: NA
v_gene: TRBV24-1
d_gene: NA
j_gene: TRBJ2-7
CDR3nt: TGTGCCACCAGTGATACGACATTCTCACAGCAGTACTTC
CDR3aa: CATSDTTFSQQYF

abundance: many
v_gene: TRBV27
d_gene: TRBD1
j_gene: TRBJ2-3
CDR3nt: TGTGCCAGCAGTGAGACAGGGTACGACACAGATACGCAGTATTTT
CDR3aa: CASSETGYDTDTQYF

abundance: many
v_gene: TRBV29-1
d_gene: NA
j_gene: TRBJ2-1
CDR3nt: TGCAGCGTTTCGGACAGCCACAATGAGCAGTTCTTC
CDR3aa: CSVSDSHNEQFF

abundance: NA
v_gene: TRBV7-3
d_gene: TRBD2
j_gene: TRBJ2-5
CDR3nt: TGTGCCAACAGCTCGTACTCTAGCGGGGGGGCTCTCAATGAGCAGTACTTC
CDR3aa: CANSSYSSGGALNEQYF

abundance: once
v_gene: TRBV24-1
d_gene: NA
j_gene: TRBJ1-1
CDR3nt: TGTGCCACCAGGGGGGAAAGTCGGGCGGGGACTGAAGCTTTCTTT
CDR3aa: CATRGESRAGTEAFF

abundance: many
v_gene: TRBV18
d_gene: NA
j_gene: TRBJ2-7
CDR3nt: TGTGCCAGCTCACCCCGGGACCCCCTCCTCTCCTACGAGCAGTACTTC
CDR3aa: CASSPRDPLLSYEQYF

abundance: many
v_gene: TRBV29-1
d_gene: NA
j_gene: TRBJ2-1
CDR3nt: TGCAGCGCCTCGGACCTGGCATATGAGCAGTTCTTC
CDR3aa: CSASDLAYEQFF

abundance: NA
v_gene: TRBV15
d_gene: NA
j_gene: TRBJ1-1
CDR3nt: TGTGCCACCAGCAACCTTCTGACGGGGCTTCTAAGTGCTTTCTTT
CDR3aa: CATSNLLTGLLSAFF

abundance: many
v_gene: TRBV6-1
d_gene: TRBD1
j_gene: TRBJ2-7
CDR3nt: TGTGCCAGCCACGACAGGGGTTCCTACGAGCAGTACTTC
CDR3aa: CASHDRGSYEQYF

abundance: NA
v_gene: TRBV9
d_gene: TRBD2
j_gene: TRBJ2-7
CDR3nt: TGTGCCAGCAGCGTAGTGGCGGGGGGGTTTGGCGGCGAGCAGTACTTC
CDR3aa: CASSVVAGGFGGEQYF